This T cell receptor beta chain was obtained from a study of PD-L1 blockade in urothelial cancer. V shed 10 bases and J shed 1 base, with 16 bases lying between them. The length of the CDR3 is 14 residues. Germline assignment: CDR1 SGHVS and CDR2 FQNEAQ. As to time point: pretreatment peripheral blood. Sequenced by immunoSEQ multiplex PCR; TCRdb stores in-frame clones only, minus some. The data hold tens of thousands of clones, with around 87% observed a single time. This TCR was sampled from a man in his sixties with urothelial cancer. This chain connects TRBV7-8 to TRBJ1-1; perhaps TRBD1 as D (5 bases). The input for sequencing was PBMCs, taken around atezolizumab (anti-PD-L1) treatment. The DNA for the CDR3 is TGTGCCATCAAGAAGCAGGGTACGAACACTGAAGCTTTCTTT. Translating it yields CAIKKQGTNTEAFF.